This T cell receptor (beta chain) was documented in a study of blood T cell repertoires in COVID-19. Looking at the study overall: Samples of COVID-19 (acute and convalescent) were obtained from the United States, Italy and Spain. PBMCs, B-cell-depleted T cells, or T cells provided the cDNA or gDNA that made up the material.

This table comes from immunoSEQ multiplex PCR, and its TCRdb copy is limited to in-frame clones, with some not included. In the table there are around 300,000 clones, roughly 87% of which are singletons. Sequencing used peripheral blood. This receptor was obtained from a man in his late teens or twenties with active or convalescent COVID-19.

The CDR3 coding sequence is TGTGCCAGCCTACAGGGCAACTATGGCTACACCTTC. The encoded protein is CASLQGNYGYTF. The chain couples TRBV6-6 to TRBJ1-2; TRBD1 is a possible D gene (6 bases). Germline CDR1 reads MNHNY; CDR2 reads SVGAGI (reference sequence). The V end was cut by 8 bases, the J end by 2 bases, with 9 bases between. CDR3 length: 12 residues.